Sequencing of this T cell receptor beta chain was carried out in a study of shared clonotypes between healthy human individuals. CD4+ cells yielded CD45RA+ naive and CD45RA-negative memory subsets. Notes on this clone: Its antigen remains unidentified.

Findings and caveats of the study: The study generally estimated greater richness for naive than memory subsets. All-four-donor shared clonotypes had higher generation probabilities than non-shared clonotypes did.

The CDR3 runs 15 residues. V was pared by 1 base and J by 7 bases, with 14 bases between. The germline gives CDR1 KGHSH, CDR2 LQKENI. Genomic DNA of every subset was divided equally among multiple immunoSEQ plates. Clones were read by immunoSEQ multiplex PCR, and TCRdb kept only the in-frame ones, dropping some. The table records 640,000 or so clones, 55% to 75% of them present only once. The source of this sequence is a woman aged 30 to 39 in good health. The material sequenced was memory CD4+ T cells sorted from blood. Subset reported: CD45RA-negative fraction. The gene calls are TRBV18 and TRBJ2-1; D perhaps matches TRBD2 (6 bases). The chain's CDR3 is CASSPLSGAKNEQFF. The CDR3 DNA is TGTGCCAGCTCACCACTATCGGGAGCGAAGAATGAGCAGTTCTTC.